This T cell receptor (beta chain) originates from a study of blood T cell repertoires in COVID-19. Study-wide context: Material from acute and convalescent COVID-19 was sourced from the United States, Italy and Spain. Nucleic acid was either cDNA or gDNA, and it came from T cells, B-cell-depleted T cells, or PBMCs.

As processed by the authors: For nucleated cells, counts were estimated from reference gene primer amplification. Sequencing was performed with immunoSEQ multiplex PCR; in TCRdb, only in-frame clones are kept and a portion is missing. The DNA gave D and trimming, while V, J and clone size come from that table. Among under 200,000 clones listed, 75% to 85% were seen once. Seattle participants joined during active infection and were tracked over time. Germline CDR1 and CDR2: SQVTM and ANQGSEA. The V end lost 0 bases, the J end lost 1 base, and 6 bases lay between the germline ends. The CDR3 is made up of 13 amino acids.

This sequence joins TRBV29-1 and TRBJ1-1, with D hard to call. Sequenced input: peripheral blood. This receptor was taken from a woman aged 35 to 49 with COVID-19, enrolled during active disease. The DNA for the CDR3 is TGCAGCGTTGAAGAGGGGAGGAACACTGAAGCTTTCTTT. Its translation is CSVEEGRNTEAFF.